The TCR beta chain under discussion was sequenced for a study of T cell changes during pregnancy in multiple sclerosis. Produced via immunoSEQ multiplex PCR; TCRdb's table is partial and in-frame only. Seen here are some 120,000 clones, 80% to 95% observed once, and the top ten hold less than 7.5%. The CDR3 is made up of 15 amino acids. Unmatched junction bases numbered 6, after V lost 3 bases and J lost 3 bases. The germline CDR1 and CDR2 sequences are MNHNS and SASEGT. The sequencing here drew on peripheral blood, taken before pregnancy. The chain carries TRBV6-1 and TRBJ2-7; 9 bases agree with TRBD1. The origin of this receptor is a female donor with multiple sclerosis, enrolled in a pregnancy study. DNA for the CDR3: TGTGCCAGCAGTGATAGGGGACAGGGATTCTACGAGCAGTACTTC. It encodes CASSDRGQGFYEQYF.